A single T cell receptor beta chain is shown here with its context. Its antigen is currently unknown. This specimen belongs to a study of a mutant IDH1 vaccine in newly diagnosed glioma. About the research overall: Treated individuals were about 60% male and approximately 38% female, averaging about 40 years of age. Prior therapy was radiotherapy, temozolomide, or both; most received both.

Time point noted: baseline, week 1 (first vaccination visit). As for treatment: pre-vaccination baseline after standard-of-care therapy. New IDH1-mutant, ATRX-lost WHO grade 3 or 4 astrocytomas occurred in donors. Findings of the study overall: No link was apparently found between pseudoprogression and changes in top peripheral T cell clonotypes.

Only in-frame clones appear in the TCRdb table, and some are missing; sequencing was by immunoSEQ multiplex PCR. The profile shows about 36,000 clones, around 78% of them singletons. Trimming stripped 3 bases from V and 0 bases from J, with 12 bases between. Germline lookup yields CDR1 SNHLY and CDR2 FYNNEI. CDR3 length: 16 amino acids. The V gene is TRBV2, the J gene TRBJ1-5; D possibly corresponds to TRBD1 (6 bases). The TCR comes from a man aged 40-49 years with glioma. Some clones in this sample may be carry-over from other donors' samples. The input for sequencing was PBMCs, taken from a glioma patient treated with radiotherapy, temozolomide or both. The CDR3 DNA reads TGTGCCAGCAGTGATTCACAGGGTAATAGCAATCAGCCCCAGCATTTT. Translating gives CASSDSQGNSNQPQHF.